This entry describes one T cell receptor (beta chain). This record belongs to a study of blood T cell repertoires in COVID-19. Looking at the study overall: Acute and convalescent COVID-19 specimens originated in the United States, Italy and Spain.

The V gene's germline CDR1 is LGHNT and CDR2 FRNRAP. The CDR3 loop spans 12 amino acids. V was cut by 6 bases and J by 6 bases, with 11 bases left in between. The data were produced by immunoSEQ multiplex PCR, yet TCRdb's version contains in-frame clones alone and is incomplete. The data hold 95,000 to 150,000 clones, with about 79% observed a single time. Sequencing input: peripheral blood. This sequence originates from a man between 35 and 55 years old with active or convalescent COVID-19. V and J are TRBV12-5 and TRBJ1-1, with D uncertain. CDR3 DNA: TGTGCTAGTGGCCTCCTAAGTTCTGAAGCTTTCTTT. It is translated as CASGLLSSEAFF.